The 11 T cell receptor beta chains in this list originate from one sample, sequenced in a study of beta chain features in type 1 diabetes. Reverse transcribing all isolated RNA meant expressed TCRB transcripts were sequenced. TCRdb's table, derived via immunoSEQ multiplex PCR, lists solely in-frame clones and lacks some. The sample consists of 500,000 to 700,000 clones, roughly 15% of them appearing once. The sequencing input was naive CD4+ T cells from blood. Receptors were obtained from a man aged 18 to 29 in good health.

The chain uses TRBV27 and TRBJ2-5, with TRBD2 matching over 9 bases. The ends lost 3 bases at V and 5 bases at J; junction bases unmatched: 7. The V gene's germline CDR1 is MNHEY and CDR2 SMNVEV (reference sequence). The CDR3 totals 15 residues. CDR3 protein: CASSFLREGLETQYF. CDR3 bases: TGTGCCAGCAGTTTCCTGCGGGAGGGTCTGGAGACCCAGTACTTC.

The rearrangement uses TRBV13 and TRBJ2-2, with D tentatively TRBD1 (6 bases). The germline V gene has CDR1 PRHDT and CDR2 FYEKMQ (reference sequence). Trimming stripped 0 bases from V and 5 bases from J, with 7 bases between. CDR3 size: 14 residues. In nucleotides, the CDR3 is TGTGCCAGCAGCTTAGGAGGGGGTACCGGGGAGCTGTTTTTT. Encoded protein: CASSLGGGTGELFF.

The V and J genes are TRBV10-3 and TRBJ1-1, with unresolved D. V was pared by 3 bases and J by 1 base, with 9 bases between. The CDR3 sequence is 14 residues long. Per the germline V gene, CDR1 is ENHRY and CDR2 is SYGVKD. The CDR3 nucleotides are TGTGCCATCAGTGACCCGGCCCCGAACACTGAAGCTTTCTTT. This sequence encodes CAISDPAPNTEAFF.

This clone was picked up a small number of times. For the CDR3, the DNA is TGTGCCTGGAGTGTGAATAGCGAATACTTTGCCTACGAGCAGTACTTC. The encoded protein is CAWSVNSEYFAYEQYF. The chain employs TRBV30 and TRBJ2-7, with D perhaps TRBD2 (5 bases). V lost 0 bases and J lost 2, with 17 bases in between. There are 16 residues in the CDR3. The germline V gene has CDR1 GTSNPN and CDR2 SVGIG (reference sequence).

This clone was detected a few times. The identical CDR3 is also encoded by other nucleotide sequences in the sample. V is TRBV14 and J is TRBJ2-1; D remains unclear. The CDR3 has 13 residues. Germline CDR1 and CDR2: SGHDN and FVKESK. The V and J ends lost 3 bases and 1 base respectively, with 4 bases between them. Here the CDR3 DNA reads TGTGCCAGCAGCCACCGATCCTACAATGAGCAGTTCTTC. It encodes CASSHRSYNEQFF.

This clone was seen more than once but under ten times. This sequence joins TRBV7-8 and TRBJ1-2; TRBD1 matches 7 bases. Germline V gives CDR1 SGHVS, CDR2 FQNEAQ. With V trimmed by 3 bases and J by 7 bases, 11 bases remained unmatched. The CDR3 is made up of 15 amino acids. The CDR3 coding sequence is TGTGCCAGCAGCTTGGACCAGGGGGGGTTTACTGGCTACACCTTC. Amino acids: CASSLDQGGFTGYTF.

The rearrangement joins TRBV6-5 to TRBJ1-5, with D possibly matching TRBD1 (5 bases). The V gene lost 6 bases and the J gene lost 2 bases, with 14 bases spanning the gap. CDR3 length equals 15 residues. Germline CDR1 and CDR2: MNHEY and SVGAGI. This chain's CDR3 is CASSYGAQGNQPQHF. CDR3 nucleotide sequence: TGTGCCAGCAGCTACGGGGCACAGGGCAATCAGCCCCAGCATTTT.

This chain's CDR3 is CASSAIFSGANVLTF. The CDR3 coding sequence is TGTGCCAGCAGCGCCATTTTCTCTGGGGCCAACGTCCTGACTTTC. The genes are TRBV14 and TRBJ2-6; D gene ambiguous. Between the trimmed V and J ends, which lost 5 bases and 0 bases, there was a span of 8 bases. The CDR3 totals 15 residues. CDR1 SGHDN and CDR2 FVKESK come from the germline V gene.

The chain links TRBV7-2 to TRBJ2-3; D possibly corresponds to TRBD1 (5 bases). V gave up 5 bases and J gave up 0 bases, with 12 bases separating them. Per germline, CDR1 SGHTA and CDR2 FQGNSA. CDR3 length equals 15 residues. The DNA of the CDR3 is TGTGCCAGCAGCCGGACACTTCATAGCACAGATACGCAGTATTTT. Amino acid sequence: CASSRTLHSTDTQYF.

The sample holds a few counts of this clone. DNA of the CDR3: TGTGCCAGCAGTCCTCCGTGGGCCGGGGAGCTGTTTTTT. This translates into CASSPPWAGELFF. The chain has TRBV7-2 and TRBJ2-2; D gene ambiguous. CDR1 and CDR2 (germline): SGHTA, FQGNSA. This CDR3 has 13 residues. V was shortened by 6 bases and J by 6 bases, with 11 bases between the two germline ends.

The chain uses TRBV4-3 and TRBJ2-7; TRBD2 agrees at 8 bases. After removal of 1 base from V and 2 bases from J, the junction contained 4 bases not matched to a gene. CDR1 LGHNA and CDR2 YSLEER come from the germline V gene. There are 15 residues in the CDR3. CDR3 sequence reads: CASSQATSATYEQYF. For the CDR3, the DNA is TGCGCCAGCAGCCAAGCGACTAGCGCCACCTACGAGCAGTACTTC.